These 29 T cell receptor beta chains originate from one sample sequenced in a study of beta chain features in type 1 diabetes. General study points: Type 1 diabetes patients had TCRB CDR3s that were shorter (moderately but significantly so) in all four CD4+ subsets.

Investigators reverse transcribed all isolated RNA, so they sequenced expressed TCRB transcripts. TCRdb's table, derived via immunoSEQ multiplex PCR, lists solely in-frame clones and lacks some. The data show approximately 240,000 clones, 16% seen once. These receptors have no identified antigens. The sequenced material came from naive CD4+ T cells from blood. Every receptor here comes from a man under 40 with type 1 diabetes.

This clone has just a few counts. The chain carries TRBV5-1 and TRBJ2-2, with a possible D match to TRBD1 (5 bases). The CDR3 contains 14 residues. Germline loops: CDR1 SGHRS, CDR2 YFSETQ. V shed 1 base and J shed 1 base, with 5 bases lying between them. The CDR3 loop is CASSLTGNTGELFF. The CDR3 nucleotides are TGCGCCAGCAGCTTGACAGGGAACACCGGGGAGCTGTTTTTT.

The gene calls are TRBV29-1 and TRBJ1-1; TRBD1 agrees at 7 bases. The CDR3 extends over 13 amino acids. Unmatched junction bases numbered 6, after V lost 7 bases and J lost 1 base. Germline-derived CDR1 and CDR2 are SQVTM and ANQGSEA. Written as DNA, the CDR3 is TGCAGCGCTCGAGGACAGGAGAACACTGAAGCTTTCTTT. Amino acids: CSARGQENTEAFF. Based on the CDR3 plus reference TRBV29-1 and TRBJ1-1, the full variable domain is SAVISQKPSRDICQRGTSLTIQCQVDSQVTMMFWYRQQPGQSLTLIATANQGSEATYESGFVIDKFPISRPNLTFSTLTVSNMSPEDSSIYLCSARGQENTEAFFGQGTRLTVV.

This rearrangement joins TRBV5-1 to TRBJ2-3; D remains ambiguous. This CDR3 region has 11 residues. V gave up 5 bases and J gave up 2 bases, with 3 bases separating them. The germline gives CDR1 SGHRS, CDR2 YFSETQ. The CDR3 loop reads CASRFTDTQYF. DNA for the CDR3: TGCGCCAGCAGGTTCACAGATACGCAGTATTTT.

The chain uses TRBV11-3 and TRBJ2-5; D is possibly TRBD1 (7 bases). The CDR3 length is 15 residues. Germline loops: CDR1 SGHNT, CDR2 YENEEA. V was trimmed by 0 bases and J by 3 bases, leaving 11 bases between them. CDR3 nucleotide sequence: TGTGCCAGCAGCTTAGACCAGGGGGGAAAAGAGACCCAGTACTTC. This encodes CASSLDQGGKETQYF.

The chain links TRBV19 to TRBJ2-1; no clear D gene. Trimming took off 7 bases at V and 10 bases at J, with 17 bases between the two ends. Germline CDR1 reads LNHDA; CDR2 reads SQIVND (reference sequence). CDR3 length equals 13 residues. CDR3 residues: CASTSTARREQFF. The CDR3 nucleotides read TGTGCCAGTACCTCCACTGCACGGAGAGAGCAGTTCTTC. Together with reference TRBV19 and TRBJ2-1, the CDR3 gives the full variable domain: DGGITQSPKYLFRKEGQNVTLSCEQNLNHDAMYWYRQDPGQGLRLIYYSQIVNDFQKGDIAEGYSVSREKKESFPLTVTSAQKNPTAFYLCASTSTARREQFFGPGTRLTVL.

This clone was observed a few times. CDR3 DNA: TGCGCCAGCAAGGAGGGGCCACGACAAGAGACCCAGTACTTC. This translates into CASKEGPRQETQYF. This chain connects TRBV5-1 to TRBJ2-5, with D perhaps TRBD2 (6 bases). CDR1 is SGHRS and CDR2 is YFSETQ in the germline V gene. This CDR3 is built from 14 residues. Trimming took off 6 bases at V and 2 bases at J, with 14 bases between the two ends.

The J gene is TRBJ2-1, the V gene TRBV5-1, with 10 bases matching TRBD2. Germline V gene data show CDR1 as SGHRS and CDR2 as YFSETQ. With 4 bases clipped from V and 8 bases from J, the junction kept 15 bases outside the gene matches. This CDR3 is built from 17 residues. The CDR3 region has the DNA TGCGCCAGCAGCATCGGGACTAGCGCTCTATTAGGCGATGAGCAGTTCTTC. Protein: CASSIGTSALLGDEQFF.

This clone appeared a few times. This rearrangement joins TRBV30 to TRBJ2-5; D not resolved. Germline V gene data show CDR1 as GTSNPN and CDR2 as SVGIG (reference sequence). CDR3 length: 13 residues. Trimming removed 3 bases from V and 5 bases from J, with 13 bases in between. The CDR3 nucleotides are TGTGCCTGGAGCACGGGCCTCTGGGAGACCCAGTACTTC. It codes for CAWSTGLWETQYF.

In this sample, this clone turned up a few times. The chain carries TRBV4-1 and TRBJ2-7, with 7 bases aligning to TRBD1. Trimming at V came to 1 base and at J to 4 bases, leaving 7 bases not matched to a gene. Germline loops: CDR1 MGHRA, CDR2 YSYEKL. The CDR3 is 15 amino acids. The CDR3 reads CASSQVERGPYEQYF. The DNA for the CDR3 is TGCGCCAGCAGCCAAGTGGAGAGGGGGCCGTACGAGCAGTACTTC.

This clone was observed a handful of times. The V and J genes are TRBV7-7 and TRBJ1-4; unclear D gene. The V end was cut by 2 bases, the J end by 4 bases, with 8 bases between. The CDR3 is 14 amino acids. Germline V CDR1 and CDR2: SSHAT, FNYEAQ (reference sequence). The chain's CDR3 is CASSLQGINEKLFF. The CDR3 bases are TGTGCCAGCAGCTTACAAGGGATTAATGAAAAACTGTTTTTT.

The sample holds a few counts of this clone. The chain couples TRBV7-9 to TRBJ2-3, with no clear D. Per the germline V gene, CDR1 is SEHNR and CDR2 is FQNEAQ (reference sequence). V lost 5 bases and J lost 4, with 7 bases in between. The CDR3 length is 12 residues. The CDR3 here is CASSAVADTQYF. The CDR3 DNA follows: TGTGCCAGCAGCGCAGTGGCAGATACGCAGTATTTT.

This clone was counted a few times. The chain is built from TRBV4-1 and TRBJ2-1, with 10 bases identical to TRBD2. V was clipped by 0 bases and J by 0 bases; unmatched bases: 8. This CDR3 region has 19 residues. The germline CDR1 and CDR2 sequences are MGHRA and YSYEKL. CDR3 nucleotide sequence: TGCGCCAGCAGCCAAGATTGGGTAGCGGGAGGCTTCTCCTACAATGAGCAGTTCTTC. This encodes CASSQDWVAGGFSYNEQFF.

The chain is built from TRBV29-1 and TRBJ2-1, with 8 positions matching TRBD2. CDR1 is SQVTM, CDR2 ANQGSEA, per germline. V trimming: 4 bases; J trimming: 6 bases; junction bases outside the gene matches: 11. The CDR3 is made up of 15 amino acids. CDR3 sequence: CSVGGASGPLNEQFF. The DNA for the CDR3 is TGCAGCGTTGGAGGGGCTAGCGGGCCTCTCAATGAGCAGTTCTTC.

The genes are TRBV27 and TRBJ1-2, with D uncertain. V lost 3 bases to trimming and J lost 1 base, with 6 bases between them. Germline-derived CDR1 and CDR2 are MNHEY and SMNVEV (reference sequence). The length of the CDR3 is 13 residues. CDR3 DNA sequence: TGTGCCAGCAGTTTTACTGTTAACTATGGCTACACCTTC. Its protein product is CASSFTVNYGYTF.

V is TRBV5-1 and J is TRBJ2-5, with 13 bases that match TRBD2. The CDR3 is 18 amino acids. V was clipped by 4 bases and J by 0 bases; unmatched bases: 9. The V gene's germline CDR1 is SGHRS and CDR2 YFSETQ. The CDR3 coding sequence is TGCGCCAGCAGCGGCACCGGGACTAGCGGGGTGTACCAAGAGACCCAGTACTTC. Amino acid sequence: CASSGTGTSGVYQETQYF.

There are a few counts of this clone. The gene calls are TRBV30 and TRBJ1-2; no firm D call. The germline V gene has CDR1 GTSNPN and CDR2 SVGIG (reference sequence). CDR3 length: 12 amino acids. V lost 5 bases to trimming and J lost 8 bases, with 15 bases between them. Here the CDR3 DNA reads TGTGCCTGGTCTGGGCAGTTAAGCGGCTACACCTTC. Residues: CAWSGQLSGYTF. The complete variable domain, with remaining parts taken from reference TRBV30 and TRBJ1-2, reads SQTIHQWPATLVQPVGSPLSLECTVEGTSNPNLYWYRQAAGRGLQLLFYSVGIGQISSEVPQNLSASRPQDRQFILSSKKLLLSDSGFYLCAWSGQLSGYTFGSGTRLTVV.

This clone was detected a few times. The chain joins TRBV19 to TRBJ2-1, with TRBD2 matching 9 bases. This CDR3 has 17 amino acids. The germline V gene has CDR1 LNHDA and CDR2 SQIVND (reference sequence). J gave up 4 bases and V 4 bases, and 11 bases lay outside the gene matches. In DNA, the CDR3 is TGTGCCAGTAGTACCCCCGGAGCGGGAGGACCTTACAATGAGCAGTTCTTC. The encoded protein is CASSTPGAGGPYNEQFF. Drawing the rest from reference TRBV19 and TRBJ2-1, the complete variable domain is DGGITQSPKYLFRKEGQNVTLSCEQNLNHDAMYWYRQDPGQGLRLIYYSQIVNDFQKGDIAEGYSVSREKKESFPLTVTSAQKNPTAFYLCASSTPGAGGPYNEQFFGPGTRLTVL.

The J gene is TRBJ2-1, the V gene TRBV29-1; D may correspond to TRBD1 or TRBD2 (6 bases each). This CDR3 is 14 amino acids long. Germline-derived CDR1 and CDR2 are SQVTM and ANQGSEA. The V end was cut by 4 bases, the J end by 0 bases, with 10 bases between. CDR3 sequence reads: CSVAAGHSYNEQFF. CDR3 nucleotide sequence: TGCAGCGTTGCGGCGGGACACTCCTACAATGAGCAGTTCTTC.

This clone was counted between two and nine times. The V gene is TRBV29-1, the J gene TRBJ2-5; D is unclear. V was pared by 8 bases and J by 5 bases, with 15 bases between. The CDR3 extends over 12 amino acids. Germline CDR1 reads SQVTM; CDR2 reads ANQGSEA. The CDR3, as DNA: TGCAGCCTCGGCCAGACACGGGAGACCCAGTACTTC. Protein: CSLGQTRETQYF. The full variable domain, rest sourced from reference TRBV29-1 and TRBJ2-5, is SAVISQKPSRDICQRGTSLTIQCQVDSQVTMMFWYRQQPGQSLTLIATANQGSEATYESGFVIDKFPISRPNLTFSTLTVSNMSPEDSSIYLCSLGQTRETQYFGPGTRLLVL.

This clone was detected a few times. The chain combines TRBV29-1 with TRBJ2-5; 8 bases fit TRBD2. In germline, CDR1 is SQVTM, CDR2 ANQGSEA. J was trimmed by 2 bases and V by 4 bases; bases with no gene match: 12. The CDR3 is 16 residues long. The CDR3 nucleotides are TGCAGCGTTGGTCCGTCGGGGGCTAGCGGGCAAGAGACCCAGTACTTC. Protein: CSVGPSGASGQETQYF.

The chain joins TRBV7-9 to TRBJ2-5; D might be TRBD2 (6 bases). Germline CDR1 SEHNR, CDR2 FQNEAQ (reference sequence). V lost 0 bases and J 5 bases, leaving 7 bases between the germline ends. The CDR3 consists of 13 residues. CDR3 region: CASSLATRETQYF. Here the CDR3 DNA reads TGTGCCAGCAGCTTAGCGACTAGGGAGACCCAGTACTTC.

V and J are TRBV29-1 and TRBJ1-4; TRBD1 might be the D (5 bases). This CDR3 region has 12 residues. Germline lookup yields CDR1 SQVTM and CDR2 ANQGSEA. Trimming shortened V by 4 bases and J by 6 bases, and 9 bases separated the two germline ends. CDR3 sequence: CSVGQGDEKLFF. For the CDR3, the DNA is TGCAGCGTTGGGCAGGGTGATGAAAAACTGTTTTTT.

The rearrangement links TRBV30 to TRBJ2-7; D not certain. Germline lookup yields CDR1 GTSNPN and CDR2 SVGIG (reference sequence). This CDR3 has 12 amino acids. Trimming stripped 2 bases from V and 3 bases from J, with 8 bases between. CDR3 nucleotides: TGTGCCTGGAGTCCCCAGAGCTACGAGCAGTACTTC. This codes for CAWSPQSYEQYF.

This clone was found a few times. V and J are TRBV2 and TRBJ2-4; D remains unclear. The germline V gene encodes CDR1 SNHLY and CDR2 FYNNEI. Between the trimmed V and J ends, which lost 1 base and 8 bases, there was a span of 12 bases. CDR3 length: 14 amino acids. The CDR3 region is CASSEEVVRDIQYF. The DNA for the CDR3 is TGTGCCAGCAGTGAAGAGGTTGTGAGAGACATTCAGTACTTC.

This clone was seen more than once but under ten times. The V call is TRBV7-2, the J call TRBJ2-7; TRBD2 matches at 10 bases. The CDR3 contains 16 residues. V lost 2 bases to trimming and J lost 3 bases; unmatched junction nucleotides: 7. Germline CDR1 is SGHTA and CDR2 is FQGNSA. The CDR3, as DNA: TGTGCCAGCAGCTTAAGCCTAGCGGGAGCGTACTACGAGCAGTACTTC. This translates into CASSLSLAGAYYEQYF.

In its sample, this clone was seen a few times. Other DNA sequences in this sample translate to the same CDR3. The chain employs TRBV30 and TRBJ1-2; D is unclear. V was trimmed by 2 bases and J by 6 bases, leaving 10 bases between them. The CDR3 runs 12 residues. Germline-derived CDR1 and CDR2 are GTSNPN and SVGIG (reference sequence). Here the CDR3 reads CAWSPTGDGYTF. In DNA form, the CDR3 reads TGTGCCTGGAGTCCGACGGGTGATGGCTACACCTTC.

This clone was seen only a few times. The chain couples TRBV13 to TRBJ2-7; 15 nucleotides line up with TRBD2. The J segment lost 2 bases and the V segment lost 5 bases, leaving 10 bases of the junction unmatched. Per germline, CDR1 PRHDT and CDR2 FYEKMQ (reference sequence). The CDR3 spans 18 residues. The CDR3 reads CASSPGTSGRRNPYEQYF. In nucleotides, the CDR3 is TGTGCCAGCAGCCCAGGGACTAGCGGGAGGCGGAATCCCTACGAGCAGTACTTC.

The chain combines TRBV7-9 with TRBJ1-4; 8 bases map to TRBD1. V trimming: 5 bases; J trimming: 6 bases; junction bases outside the gene matches: 8. Germline V gives CDR1 SEHNR, CDR2 FQNEAQ (reference sequence). This CDR3 is built from 15 residues. The CDR3 DNA is TGTGCCAGCAGCCCAGGACAGGGAAAAGATGAAAAACTGTTTTTT. The encoded protein is CASSPGQGKDEKLFF.

The chain joins TRBV19 to TRBJ2-4, with 10 bases lining up with TRBD2. Losses at the gene ends were 5 bases for V and 1 base for J; bases not matched to a gene: 5. Germline CDR1 LNHDA, CDR2 SQIVND (reference sequence). The CDR3 is 16 amino acids. Here the CDR3 DNA reads TGTGCCAGTAGTCCGGGACTAGCGTCCGCCAAAAACATTCAGTACTTC. Its protein product is CASSPGLASAKNIQYF. Supplemented by reference TRBV19 and TRBJ2-4, the full variable domain reads DGGITQSPKYLFRKEGQNVTLSCEQNLNHDAMYWYRQDPGQGLRLIYYSQIVNDFQKGDIAEGYSVSREKKESFPLTVTSAQKNPTAFYLCASSPGLASAKNIQYFGAGTRLSVL.